The next 25 T cell receptor beta chains were all read from a single sample in a study of control samples from healthy donors and cancer patients. Generated by immunoSEQ multiplex PCR, the TCRdb table keeps only in-frame clones and is missing some. Among just under 75,000 clones listed, roughly 87% were seen once. Sequencing used blood. Source of these receptors: a woman aged 50 to 60 in good health.

The CDR3 here is CASKGYHGDEQYF. The CDR3 region has the DNA TGTGCCAGCAAAGGGTACCACGGGGACGAGCAGTACTTC. V is TRBV27 and J is TRBJ2-7; D might be TRBD2 (5 bases). This CDR3 spans 13 amino acids. From germline, CDR1 is MNHEY and CDR2 SMNVEV (reference sequence). V was cut by 7 bases and J by 5 bases, with 15 bases left in between.

This chain links TRBV7-3 with TRBJ1-2; 8 bases align to TRBD1. J gave up 5 bases and V 5 bases, and 4 bases lay outside the gene matches. This CDR3 has 13 amino acids. CDR1 is SGHTA, CDR2 FQGTGA, per germline. The CDR3 spells CASSPGQGYGYTF. The CDR3, as DNA: TGTGCCAGCAGCCCCGGACAGGGTTATGGCTACACCTTC.

This chain joins TRBV5-6 and TRBJ1-5; the D is unclear. Germline-derived CDR1 and CDR2 are SGHDT and YYEEEE. V lost 4 bases, J lost 6 bases, and 11 bases lay in between. This CDR3 contains 13 residues. The CDR3 reads CASSRWAAQPQHF. DNA of the CDR3: TGTGCCAGCAGCCGGTGGGCGGCTCAGCCCCAGCATTTT.

This clone was seen a few times. J is TRBJ2-3 and V is TRBV4-2, with D possibly being TRBD2 (6 bases). Germline CDR1 is LGHNA and CDR2 is YNFKEQ. Trimming took off 4 bases at V and 4 bases at J, with 15 bases between the two ends. CDR3 length equals 15 residues. The CDR3 bases are TGTGCCAGCAGCCTCACACTTGGGGACTCAGATACGCAGTATTTT. Amino acids: CASSLTLGDSDTQYF.

The chain has TRBV11-2 and TRBJ1-2, with 9 bases identical to TRBD1. CDR3 length: 15 amino acids. V gave up 5 bases and J gave up 3 bases; unmatched junction bases: 7. Germline CDR1 SGHAT, CDR2 FQNNGV. The CDR3 DNA reads TGTGCCAGCAGCCTCGGGACAGGGCCACACTATGGCTACACCTTC. Translation: CASSLGTGPHYGYTF.

This clone was seen more than once but under ten times. This chain links TRBV6-5 with TRBJ1-1, with unresolved D. The CDR3 runs 14 residues. Per germline, CDR1 MNHEY and CDR2 SVGAGI. V lost 5 bases and J lost 2, with 12 bases in between. The CDR3 sequence is CASSPRAYNTEAFF. The CDR3 bases are TGTGCCAGCAGTCCCCGGGCCTATAACACTGAAGCTTTCTTT.

The chain employs TRBV29-1 and TRBJ1-5; unclear D gene. The length of the CDR3 is 13 residues. Trimming took 1 base from V and 6 from J, leaving 10 bases between them. CDR1 and CDR2 (germline): SQVTM, ANQGSEA. The CDR3 DNA reads as TGCAGCGTTGAAGCAAGTGCTGGTCAGCCCCAGCATTTT. It is translated as CSVEASAGQPQHF.

This chain joins TRBV5-6 and TRBJ2-1; 9 nucleotides align to TRBD2. V trimming: 4 bases; J trimming: 10 bases; junction bases outside the gene matches: 18. The germline V gene has CDR1 SGHDT and CDR2 YYEEEE. CDR3 size: 17 residues. The CDR3 region is CASSHLRAGGPVGEQFF. CDR3 bases: TGTGCCAGCAGCCACCTTAGGGCGGGAGGGCCGGTAGGAGAGCAGTTCTTC.

This chain connects TRBV7-9 to TRBJ1-2, with D tentatively TRBD1 (5 bases). Trimming took 1 base from V and 8 from J, leaving 14 bases between them. This CDR3 has 14 residues. Germline CDR1 SEHNR, CDR2 FQNEAQ (reference sequence). DNA for the CDR3: TGTGCCAGCAGCTTAGGGGGGACCACTCAAGGCTACACCTTC. Translated: CASSLGGTTQGYTF.

The chain is built from TRBV5-1 and TRBJ2-7; 12 bases match TRBD1. CDR1 and CDR2 from the germline V gene are SGHRS and YFSETQ. The CDR3 extends over 14 amino acids. Germline trimming cut 4 bases from V and 2 bases from J; bases unmatched to any gene: 1. CDR3 DNA sequence: TGCGCCAGCAGCGGGACAGGGGGCCCCTACGAGCAGTACTTC. It translates to CASSGTGGPYEQYF.

V is TRBV30 and J is TRBJ1-5; the D is unclear. The germline gives CDR1 GTSNPN, CDR2 SVGIG (reference sequence). The CDR3 sequence is 13 residues long. V was shortened by 0 bases and J by 4 bases, with 7 bases between the two germline ends. This CDR3 reads CAWSVGRNQPQHF. The CDR3 bases are TGTGCCTGGAGTGTAGGCAGAAATCAGCCCCAGCATTTT.

The J gene is TRBJ2-2, the V gene TRBV6-2 or TRBV6-3; D unresolved. The germline V gene has CDR1 MNHEY and CDR2 SVGEGT. Trimming stripped 0 bases from V and 5 bases from J, with 4 bases between. The CDR3 extends over 13 amino acids. The CDR3: CASSYSTTGELFF. DNA for the CDR3: TGTGCCAGCAGTTACTCGACAACCGGGGAGCTGTTTTTT.

The genes are TRBV9 and TRBJ1-6, with D unclear. This CDR3 has 15 amino acids. Germline V lookup: CDR1 SGDLS, CDR2 YYNGEE. Trimming removed 1 base at V and 9 bases at J, with 14 bases between. CDR3 amino acids: CASSVSGALFSPLHF. The CDR3 DNA is TGTGCCAGCAGCGTATCCGGCGCGCTCTTTTCACCCCTCCACTTT.

The chain joins TRBV5-8 to TRBJ1-5; the D gene is possibly TRBD1 (6 bases). The length of the CDR3 is 13 residues. Germline V lookup: CDR1 SGHTS, CDR2 YDEGEE. V was pared by 6 bases and J by 7 bases, with 14 bases between. The CDR3 nucleotides read TGTGCCAGCAACGACAGGACTGGCCAGCCCCAGCATTTT. This sequence encodes CASNDRTGQPQHF. Together with reference TRBV5-8 and TRBJ1-5, the CDR3 gives the full variable domain: EAGVTQSPTHLIKTRGQQATLRCSPISGHTSVYWYQQALGLGLQFLLWYDEGEERNRGNFPPRFSGRQFPNYSSELNVNALELEDSALYLCASNDRTGQPQHFGDGTRLSIL.

CDR3 DNA sequence: TGTGCCAGCAGCCCGGGACTAGTTGGCGAGCAGTACTTC. Translated: CASSPGLVGEQYF. V usage is TRBV3-1 (or the pseudogene TRBV3-2) and J usage is TRBJ2-7; 8 nucleotides agree with TRBD2. The germline V gene has CDR1 LGHDT and CDR2 YNNKEL (reference sequence). The CDR3 is 13 residues long. With V trimmed by 4 bases and J by 6 bases, 5 bases remained unmatched.

This chain joins TRBV6-4 and TRBJ2-1; 7 nucleotides align to TRBD1. This CDR3 has 14 residues. J lost 6 bases, V lost 6 bases, and 8 bases had no gene match. Germline CDR1 MRHNA, CDR2 SNTAGT. The chain's CDR3 is CASSQQGTGNEQFF. CDR3 coding DNA: TGTGCCAGCAGCCAACAGGGGACGGGCAATGAGCAGTTCTTC.

The chain uses TRBV24-1 and TRBJ2-3, with D unresolved. The CDR3 is made up of 16 amino acids. Trimming shortened V by 6 bases and J by 0 bases, and 15 bases separated the two germline ends. CDR1 KGHDR and CDR2 SFDVKD come from the germline V gene. The CDR3, as DNA: TGTGCCACCAGTACCCCCACCGCACCTAGCACAGATACGCAGTATTTT. This gives the protein CATSTPTAPSTDTQYF.

The rearrangement uses TRBV12-3 or TRBV12-4 and TRBJ1-5; no definite D call. Trimming took off 3 bases at V and 0 bases at J, with 0 bases between the two ends. This CDR3 region has 12 residues. CDR3 nucleotide sequence: TGTGCCAGCAGTTTTAGCAATCAGCCCCAGCATTTT. Translating gives CASSFSNQPQHF.

V usage is TRBV2 and J usage is TRBJ1-6; D call uncertain. Germline V gives CDR1 SNHLY, CDR2 FYNNEI. The CDR3 sequence is 15 residues long. V lost 7 bases and J lost 5, with 15 bases in between. Here the CDR3 reads CASIPGGINNSPLHF. CDR3 DNA sequence: TGTGCCAGCATCCCAGGCGGAATCAATAATTCACCCCTCCACTTT.

The CDR3 sequence is CASSMTENEQFF. The CDR3 region has the DNA TGTGCCAGTAGTATGACGGAAAATGAGCAGTTCTTC. J is TRBJ2-1 and V is TRBV19; D is unresolved. Germline-derived CDR1 and CDR2 are LNHDA and SQIVND (reference sequence). Trimming shortened V by 3 bases and J by 7 bases, and 7 bases separated the two germline ends. CDR3 length: 12 residues.

This clone was picked up one time. The rearrangement links TRBV19 to TRBJ1-3; D gene unclear. CDR3 length equals 14 residues. CDR1 is LNHDA, CDR2 SQIVND, per germline (reference sequence). The germline V and J ends were trimmed by 7 bases and 0 bases, with 10 bases remaining between them. The CDR3 here is CASNVGLSGNTIYF. CDR3 DNA sequence: TGTGCCAGTAATGTAGGGCTCTCTGGAAACACCATATATTTT.

J is TRBJ2-1 and V is TRBV20-1; no reliable D call. This CDR3 spans 10 amino acids. Trimming took 3 bases from V and 5 from J, leaving 2 bases between them. Looked up from germline, CDR1 is DFQATT and CDR2 is SNEGSKA (reference sequence). The CDR3 here is CSARHNEQFF. In DNA, the CDR3 is TGCAGTGCTAGGCACAATGAGCAGTTCTTC.

The chain uses TRBV6-5 and TRBJ1-3; 11 nucleotides align to TRBD1. There are 15 residues in the CDR3. Germline lookup yields CDR1 MNHEY and CDR2 SVGAGI. The V segment lost 6 bases and the J segment 7 bases; nucleotides outside the gene matches: 8. CDR3 nucleotides: TGTGCCAGCAGCGGCTGGACAGGGGGCCGGAACACCATATATTTT. This translates into CASSGWTGGRNTIYF.

The chain joins TRBV2 to TRBJ2-3; 7 nucleotides align to TRBD2. Germline CDR1 is SNHLY and CDR2 is FYNNEI. There are 15 residues in the CDR3. V lost 9 bases to trimming and J lost 0 bases; unmatched junction nucleotides: 9. The CDR3 loop reads CASGEGRQSTDTQYF. The CDR3 DNA reads TGTGCCAGTGGGGAGGGGCGCCAGAGCACAGATACGCAGTATTTT.

In DNA form, the CDR3 reads TGTGCCAGCAGCTTAGGTTGGGGCAGGGAGACAGATACGCAGTATTTT. Amino acids: CASSLGWGRETDTQYF. The chain links TRBV7-3 to TRBJ2-3; D tentatively fits TRBD1 or TRBD2 (5 bases each). Trimming removed 2 bases at V and 3 bases at J, with 15 bases between. The CDR3 sequence is 16 residues long. Germline V gene lookup returns CDR1 SGHTA and CDR2 FQGTGA.